This TCR beta chain was recorded in a study of regulatory T cells in long-lasting Graves disease. HTBI primers from iRepertoire and Arm-PCR of CDR3 regions yielded the TCR beta libraries. A single record per CDR3 protein comes from TCRdb applying MiXCR to the multiplex PCR reads. The sample has about 560,000 distinct CDR3 sequences, about 15% seen once. Concerning this clonotype: The antigen is unknown.

The CDR3 extends over 17 amino acids. Trimming at V came to 3 bases and at J to 6 bases, leaving 12 bases not matched to a gene. Overall study results and limits: Study was limited to peripheral blood, excluding thyroid tissue. Newly diagnosed disease favored TRBV20-1 and TRBJ2-1 over persistent disease.

Indicated time point: newly diagnosed GD, antithyroid drugs for less than 3 months. Following extraction of RNA from PBMCs, that RNA was used to make the TCR library. This sample was shared with a second study, whose subject was T cells in Graves' hyperthyroidism and ophthalmopathy. That source reports: In the first-round RT-PCR of the TCR CDR3, the HTBI primer set was used.

The sequence derives from a man aged 18-30 years with Graves disease. The rearrangement links TRBV12-3 or TRBV12-4 to TRBJ2-1, with 9 bases matching TRBD1. Sequencing was performed on peripheral blood mononuclear cells (PBMCs), taken at new diagnosis, from a patient treated with antithyroid drugs. The CDR3 loop is CASSFGVGQGSSNEQFF. CDR3 coding DNA: TGTGCCAGCAGTTTCGGCGTGGGACAGGGATCGTCCAATGAGCAGTTCTTC.